The T cell receptor (beta chain) under discussion was sequenced for a study of blood T cell repertoires in COVID-19. The wider study: PBMCs, B-cell-depleted T cells, or T cells were the source of the cDNA or gDNA that made up the material.

This CDR3 has 16 residues. V lost 0 bases and J lost 3, with 14 bases in between. Germline lookup yields CDR1 LNHNV and CDR2 YYDKDF (reference sequence). In this sample, this clone turned up a few times. Study processing details: The assay estimated nucleated cells by amplifying reference gene primers. TCRdb keeps only in-frame clones here, not all; method: immunoSEQ multiplex PCR. V and J calls and clone size are copied from that table; D and trimming were computed from the DNA. The sample lists some 42,000 clones, roughly 81% occurring once. The TCR comes from a woman aged 70-85 years with acute or convalescent COVID-19. Sequenced: peripheral blood. This chain joins TRBV15 and TRBJ1-2, with D unclear. CDR3: CATSRDLAEPDYGYTF. CDR3 DNA sequence: TGTGCCACCAGCAGAGATCTAGCGGAACCGGACTATGGCTACACCTTC. The whole variable domain, filled in from reference TRBV15 and TRBJ1-2, reads DAMVIQNPRYQVTQFGKPVTLSCSQTLNHNVMYWYQQKSSQAPKLLFHYYDKDFNNEADTPDNFQSRRPNTSFCFLDIRSPGLGDTAMYLCATSRDLAEPDYGYTFGSGTRLTVV.